Shown below are 9 T cell receptor beta chains from a single sample sequenced in a study of control samples from healthy donors and cancer patients. Sequencing was performed with immunoSEQ multiplex PCR; in TCRdb, only in-frame clones are kept and a portion is missing. The sample carries some 150,000 clones, around 91% recorded once. Input material: blood. The receptors were gathered from a woman aged 25-40 years in good health.

The chain carries TRBV5-1 and TRBJ2-7; tentatively, D is TRBD1 (6 bases). Trimming shortened V by 3 bases and J by 0 bases, and 13 bases separated the two germline ends. The CDR3 is made up of 15 amino acids. CDR1 and CDR2 from the germline V gene are SGHRS and YFSETQ. Written as DNA, the CDR3 is TGCGCCAGCAGCTCGGTAGACAGGAGCTCCTACGAGCAGTACTTC. It is translated as CASSSVDRSSYEQYF.

The chain combines TRBV11-3 with TRBJ2-3; 7 bases align to TRBD2. Germline loops: CDR1 SGHNT, CDR2 YENEEA. This CDR3 region has 14 residues. J lost 2 bases, V lost 7 bases, and 6 bases had no gene match. CDR3 sequence (DNA): TGTGCCAGCAAGACTAGCTGGGACACAGATACGCAGTATTTT. Translating it yields CASKTSWDTDTQYF. Combining the CDR3 with reference TRBV11-3 and TRBJ2-3 gives the whole variable domain EAGVVQSPRYKIIEKKQPVAFWCNPISGHNTLYWYLQNLGQGPELLIRYENEEAVDDSQLPKDRFSAERLKGVDSTLKIQPAELGDSAVYLCASKTSWDTDTQYFGPGTRLTVL.

V and J are TRBV6-4 and TRBJ2-1; 12 bases map to TRBD2. V shed 2 bases and J 8 bases; nucleotides not matched to a gene: 4. The CDR3 contains 15 residues. Looked up from germline, CDR1 is MRHNA and CDR2 is SNTAGT. CDR3 bases: TGTGCCAGCAGTGACGCTAGCGGGGGGGCCCATGAGCAGTTCTTC. Amino acids: CASSDASGGAHEQFF.

V is TRBV6-1 and J is TRBJ2-6; D not resolved. There are 15 residues in the CDR3. Germline assignment: CDR1 MNHNS and CDR2 SASEGT. V shed 1 base and J shed 4 bases, with 8 bases lying between them. The CDR3 bases are TGTGCCAGCAGTGAAGTAAGGGCGGGGGCCAACGTCCTGACTTTC. This encodes CASSEVRAGANVLTF.

The chain links TRBV7-3 to TRBJ1-4; TRBD1 matches at 9 bases. After removal of 2 bases from V and 5 bases from J, the junction contained 6 bases not matched to a gene. CDR1 and CDR2 (germline): SGHTA, FQGTGA. CDR3 size: 16 residues. Written as DNA, the CDR3 is TGTGCCAGCAGCTTAGGGGGACAGGGTTCCAATGAAAAACTGTTTTTT. This sequence encodes CASSLGGQGSNEKLFF.

The V gene is TRBV4-1, the J gene TRBJ1-3; 8 bases fit TRBD1. Germline V gene sequence: CDR1 MGHRA, CDR2 YSYEKL. The CDR3 has 14 amino acids. V was clipped by 6 bases and J by 4 bases; unmatched bases: 5. DNA of the CDR3: TGCGCCAGCAGTCCCCGACAGGGGGGAAACACCATATATTTT. This translates into CASSPRQGGNTIYF.

The chain combines TRBV21-1 with TRBJ1-1. TRBV21-1 is described as a pseudogene. The CDR3 spans 13 residues. CDR3 sequence reads: CASSKGDTTEAFF. The CDR3 region has the DNA TGTGCCAGCAGCAAAGGGGATACCACTGAAGCTTTCTTT.

The rearrangement links TRBV4-1 to TRBJ1-2; D possibly corresponds to TRBD1 (5 bases). V was shortened by 1 base and J by 4 bases, with 19 bases between the two germline ends. The germline V gene has CDR1 MGHRA and CDR2 YSYEKL. CDR3 size: 17 residues. The CDR3 loop reads CASSQGVGKGAGYGYTF. Written as DNA, the CDR3 is TGCGCCAGCAGCCAAGGTGTGGGGAAAGGGGCGGGCTATGGCTACACCTTC.

This chain uses TRBV5-1 with TRBJ2-1, with 8 bases identical to TRBD1. This CDR3 spans 14 amino acids. Per the germline V gene, CDR1 is SGHRS and CDR2 is YFSETQ. The junction had 3 bases not matched to a gene; V was cut back by 0 bases and J by 7 bases. CDR3 amino acids: CASSLATGGNEQFF. The CDR3 DNA reads as TGCGCCAGCAGCTTGGCAACAGGGGGGAATGAGCAGTTCTTC.